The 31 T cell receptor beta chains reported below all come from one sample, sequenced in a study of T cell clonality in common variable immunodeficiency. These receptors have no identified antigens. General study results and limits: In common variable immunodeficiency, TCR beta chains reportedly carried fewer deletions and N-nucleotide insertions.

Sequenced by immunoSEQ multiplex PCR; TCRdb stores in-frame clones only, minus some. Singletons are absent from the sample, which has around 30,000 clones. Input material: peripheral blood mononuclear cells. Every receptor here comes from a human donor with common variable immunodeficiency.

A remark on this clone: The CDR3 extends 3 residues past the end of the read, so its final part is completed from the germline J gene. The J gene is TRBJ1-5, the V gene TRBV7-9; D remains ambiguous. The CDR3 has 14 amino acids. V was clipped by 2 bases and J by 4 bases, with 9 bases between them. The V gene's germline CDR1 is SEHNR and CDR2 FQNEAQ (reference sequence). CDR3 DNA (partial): TGTGCCAGCAGCTTAAACGGTGTAAATCAGCCC. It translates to CASSLNGVNQP. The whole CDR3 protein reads CASSLNGVNQPQHF.

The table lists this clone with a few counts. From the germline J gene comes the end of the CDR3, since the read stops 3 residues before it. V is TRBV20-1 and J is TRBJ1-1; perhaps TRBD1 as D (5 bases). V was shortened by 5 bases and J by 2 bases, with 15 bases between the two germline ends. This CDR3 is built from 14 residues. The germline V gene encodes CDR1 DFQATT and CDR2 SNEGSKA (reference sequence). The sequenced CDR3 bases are TGCAGTGCTCATAAGACAGCAGGAAACACTGAA. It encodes CSAHKTAGNTE. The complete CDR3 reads CSAHKTAGNTEAFF.

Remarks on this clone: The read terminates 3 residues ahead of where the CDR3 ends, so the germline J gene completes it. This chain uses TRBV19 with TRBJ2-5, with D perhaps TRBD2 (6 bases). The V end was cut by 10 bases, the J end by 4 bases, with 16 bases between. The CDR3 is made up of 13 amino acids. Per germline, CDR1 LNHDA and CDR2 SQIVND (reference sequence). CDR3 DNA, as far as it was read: TGTGCCAAGGAGACGCGGGAAGGAGAGACC. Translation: CAKETREGET. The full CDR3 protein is CAKETREGETQYF.

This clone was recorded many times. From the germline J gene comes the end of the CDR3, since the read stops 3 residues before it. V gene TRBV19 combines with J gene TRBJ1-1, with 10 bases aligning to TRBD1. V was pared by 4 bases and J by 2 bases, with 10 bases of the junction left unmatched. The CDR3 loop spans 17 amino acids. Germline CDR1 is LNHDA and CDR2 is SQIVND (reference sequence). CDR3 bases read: TGTGCCAGTAGTAACCCGGGACAGGGGCTCCGAAACACTGAA. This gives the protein CASSNPGQGLRNTE. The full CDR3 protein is CASSNPGQGLRNTEAFF.

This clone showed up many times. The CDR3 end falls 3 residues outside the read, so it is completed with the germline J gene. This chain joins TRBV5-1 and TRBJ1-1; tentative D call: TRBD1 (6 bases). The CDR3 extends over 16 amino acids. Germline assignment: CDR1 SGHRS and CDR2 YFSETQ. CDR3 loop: CASSLAVQNTGPEAFF. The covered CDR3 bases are TGCGCCAGCAGCTTGGCCGTACAAAATACAGGGCCGGAA.

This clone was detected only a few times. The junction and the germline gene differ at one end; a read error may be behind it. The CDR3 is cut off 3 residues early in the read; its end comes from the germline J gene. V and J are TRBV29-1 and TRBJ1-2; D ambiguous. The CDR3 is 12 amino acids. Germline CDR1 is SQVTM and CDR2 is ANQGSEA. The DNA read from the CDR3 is TGCGGCGTTGATAGCGGAGGCTATGGC. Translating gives CGVDSGGYG. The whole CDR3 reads CGVDSGGYGYTF.

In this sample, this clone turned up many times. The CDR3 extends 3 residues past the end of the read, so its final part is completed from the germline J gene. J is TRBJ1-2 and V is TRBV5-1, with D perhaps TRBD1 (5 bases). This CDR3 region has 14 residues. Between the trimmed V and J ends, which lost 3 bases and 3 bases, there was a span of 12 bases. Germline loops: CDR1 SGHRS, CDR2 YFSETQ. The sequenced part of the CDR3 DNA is TGCGCCAGCAGCTCCGACGACAGCTACTATGGC. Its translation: CASSSDDSYYG. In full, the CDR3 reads CASSSDDSYYGYTF.

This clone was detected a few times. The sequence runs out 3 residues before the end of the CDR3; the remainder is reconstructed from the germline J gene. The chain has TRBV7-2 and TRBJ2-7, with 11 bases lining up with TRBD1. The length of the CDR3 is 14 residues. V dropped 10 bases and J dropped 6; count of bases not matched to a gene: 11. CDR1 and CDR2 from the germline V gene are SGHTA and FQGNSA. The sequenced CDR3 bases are TGTGCCACGAAACGGGACAGGGGGGTTTCCGAG. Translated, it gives CATKRDRGVSE. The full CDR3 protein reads CATKRDRGVSEQYF.

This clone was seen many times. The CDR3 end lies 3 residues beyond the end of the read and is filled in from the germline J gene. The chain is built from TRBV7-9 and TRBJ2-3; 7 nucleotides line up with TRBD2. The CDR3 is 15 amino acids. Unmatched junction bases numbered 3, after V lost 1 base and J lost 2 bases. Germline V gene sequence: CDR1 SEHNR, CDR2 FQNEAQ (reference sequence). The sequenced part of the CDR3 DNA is TGTGCCAGCAGCTTAGAACTAGCGAACACAGATACG. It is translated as CASSLELANTDT. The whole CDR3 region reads CASSLELANTDTQYF.

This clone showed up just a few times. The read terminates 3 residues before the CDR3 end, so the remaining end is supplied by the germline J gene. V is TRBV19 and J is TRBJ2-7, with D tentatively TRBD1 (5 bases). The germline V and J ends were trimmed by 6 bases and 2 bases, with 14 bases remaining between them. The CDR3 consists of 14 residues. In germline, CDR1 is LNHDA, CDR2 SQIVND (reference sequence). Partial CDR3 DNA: TGTGCCAGTAGCTTGGCCCCAGGGCCCTACGAG. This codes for CASSLAPGPYE. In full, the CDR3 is CASSLAPGPYEQYF.

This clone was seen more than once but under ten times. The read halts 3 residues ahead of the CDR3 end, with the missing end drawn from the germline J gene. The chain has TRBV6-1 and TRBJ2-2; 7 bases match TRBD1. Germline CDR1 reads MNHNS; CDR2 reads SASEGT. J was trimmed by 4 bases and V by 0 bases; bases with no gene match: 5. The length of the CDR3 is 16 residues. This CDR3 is CASSEAGGFLTGELFF. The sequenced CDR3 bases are TGTGCCAGCAGTGAAGCAGGGGGCTTTCTCACCGGGGAG.

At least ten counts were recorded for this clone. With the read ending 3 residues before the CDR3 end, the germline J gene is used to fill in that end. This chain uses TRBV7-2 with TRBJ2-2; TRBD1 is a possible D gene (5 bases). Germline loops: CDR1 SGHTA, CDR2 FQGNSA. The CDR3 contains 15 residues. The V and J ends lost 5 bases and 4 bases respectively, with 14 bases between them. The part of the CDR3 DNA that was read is TGTGCCAGCAGCGTGTCCGTAGGGGCCACCGGGGAG. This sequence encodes CASSVSVGATGE. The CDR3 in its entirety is CASSVSVGATGELFF.

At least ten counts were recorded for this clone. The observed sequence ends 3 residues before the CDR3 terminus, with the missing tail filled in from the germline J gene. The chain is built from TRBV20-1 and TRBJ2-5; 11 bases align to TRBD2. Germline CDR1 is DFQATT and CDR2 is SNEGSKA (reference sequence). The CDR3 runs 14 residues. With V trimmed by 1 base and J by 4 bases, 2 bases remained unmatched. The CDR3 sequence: CSARGGLAGETQYF. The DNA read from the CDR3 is TGCAGTGCTAGAGGAGGACTAGCGGGAGAGACC.

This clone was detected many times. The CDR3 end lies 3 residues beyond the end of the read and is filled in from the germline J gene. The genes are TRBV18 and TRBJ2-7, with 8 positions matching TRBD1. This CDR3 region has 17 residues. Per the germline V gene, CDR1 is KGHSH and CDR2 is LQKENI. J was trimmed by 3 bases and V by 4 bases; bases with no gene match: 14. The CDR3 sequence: CASSRGQGRGSGYEQYF. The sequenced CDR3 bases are TGTGCCAGCTCACGCGGACAGGGAAGGGGTTCGGGCTACGAG.

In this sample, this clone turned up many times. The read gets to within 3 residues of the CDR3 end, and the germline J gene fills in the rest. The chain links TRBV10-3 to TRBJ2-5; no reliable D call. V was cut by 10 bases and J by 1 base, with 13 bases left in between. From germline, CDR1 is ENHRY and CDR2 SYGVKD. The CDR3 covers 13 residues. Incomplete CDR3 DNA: TGTGCCACGGAACAGAATCCCCAAGAGACC. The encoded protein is CATEQNPQET. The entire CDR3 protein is CATEQNPQETQYF.

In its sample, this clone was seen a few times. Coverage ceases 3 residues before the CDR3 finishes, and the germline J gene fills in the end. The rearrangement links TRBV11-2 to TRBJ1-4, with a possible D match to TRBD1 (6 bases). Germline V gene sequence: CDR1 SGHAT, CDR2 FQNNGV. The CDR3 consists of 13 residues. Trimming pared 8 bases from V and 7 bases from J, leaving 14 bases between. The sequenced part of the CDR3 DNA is TGTGCCAGCTTACAGGGTTTTGGTGAAAAA. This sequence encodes CASLQGFGEK. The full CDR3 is CASLQGFGEKLFF.

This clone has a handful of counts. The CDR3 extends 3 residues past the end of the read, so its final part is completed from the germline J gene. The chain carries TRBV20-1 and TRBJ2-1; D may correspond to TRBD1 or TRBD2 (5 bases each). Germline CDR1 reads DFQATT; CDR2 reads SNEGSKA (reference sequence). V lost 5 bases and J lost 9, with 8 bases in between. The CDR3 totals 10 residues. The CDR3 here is CSAARGEQFF. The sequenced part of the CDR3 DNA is TGCAGTGCTGCGAGGGGTGAG.

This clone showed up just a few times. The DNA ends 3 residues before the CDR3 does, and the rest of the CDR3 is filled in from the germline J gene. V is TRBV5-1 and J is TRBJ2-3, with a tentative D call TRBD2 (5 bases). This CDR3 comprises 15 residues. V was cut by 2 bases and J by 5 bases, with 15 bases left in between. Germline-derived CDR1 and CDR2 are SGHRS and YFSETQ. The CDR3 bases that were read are TGCGCCAGCAGCTTTCGCGGGCCGGAGGTAGATACG. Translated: CASSFRGPEVDT. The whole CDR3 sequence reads CASSFRGPEVDTQYF.

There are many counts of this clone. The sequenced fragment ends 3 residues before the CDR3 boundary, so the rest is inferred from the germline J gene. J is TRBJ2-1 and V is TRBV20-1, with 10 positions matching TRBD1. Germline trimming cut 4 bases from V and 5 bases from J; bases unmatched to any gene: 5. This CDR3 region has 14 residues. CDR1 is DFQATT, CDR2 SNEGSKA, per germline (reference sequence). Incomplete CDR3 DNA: TGCAGTGCTAACGGACAGGGGGTTAACAATGAG. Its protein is CSANGQGVNNE. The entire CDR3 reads CSANGQGVNNEQFF.

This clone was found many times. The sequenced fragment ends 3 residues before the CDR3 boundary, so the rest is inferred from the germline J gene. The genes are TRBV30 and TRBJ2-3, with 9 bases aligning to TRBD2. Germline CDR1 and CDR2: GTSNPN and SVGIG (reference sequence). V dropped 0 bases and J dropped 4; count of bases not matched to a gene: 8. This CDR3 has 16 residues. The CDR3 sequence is CAWSVGIAGVADTQYF. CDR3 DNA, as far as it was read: TGTGCCTGGAGTGTTGGGATAGCGGGAGTGGCAGATACG.

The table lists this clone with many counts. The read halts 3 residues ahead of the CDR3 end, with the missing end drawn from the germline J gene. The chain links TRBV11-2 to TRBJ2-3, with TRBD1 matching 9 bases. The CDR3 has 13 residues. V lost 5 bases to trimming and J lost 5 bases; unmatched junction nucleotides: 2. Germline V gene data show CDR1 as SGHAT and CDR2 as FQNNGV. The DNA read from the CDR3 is TGTGCCAGCAGCCCGGACAGGGGAGATACG. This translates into CASSPDRGDT. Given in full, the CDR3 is CASSPDRGDTQYF.

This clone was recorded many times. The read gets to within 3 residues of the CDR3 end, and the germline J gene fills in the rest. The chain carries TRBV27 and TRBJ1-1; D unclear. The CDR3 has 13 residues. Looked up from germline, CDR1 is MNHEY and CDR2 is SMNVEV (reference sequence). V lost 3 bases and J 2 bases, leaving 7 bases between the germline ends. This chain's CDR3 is CASSLGPNTEAFF. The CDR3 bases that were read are TGTGCCAGCAGTTTGGGCCCTAACACTGAA.

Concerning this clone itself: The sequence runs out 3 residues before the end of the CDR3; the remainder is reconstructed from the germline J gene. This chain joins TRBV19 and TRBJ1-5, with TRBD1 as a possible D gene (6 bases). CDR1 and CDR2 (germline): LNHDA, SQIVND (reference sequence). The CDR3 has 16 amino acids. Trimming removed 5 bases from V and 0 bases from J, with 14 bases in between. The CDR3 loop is CASSFHRRGSNQPQHF. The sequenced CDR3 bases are TGTGCCAGTAGTTTCCACCGCAGGGGTAGCAATCAGCCC.

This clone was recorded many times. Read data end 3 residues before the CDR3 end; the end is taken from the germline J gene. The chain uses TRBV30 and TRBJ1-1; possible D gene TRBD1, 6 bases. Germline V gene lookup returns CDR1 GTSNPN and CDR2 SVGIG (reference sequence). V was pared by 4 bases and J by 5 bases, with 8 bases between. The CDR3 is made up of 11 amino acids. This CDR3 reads CAWNRETEAFF. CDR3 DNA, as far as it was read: TGTGCCTGGAACAGGGAGACTGAA.

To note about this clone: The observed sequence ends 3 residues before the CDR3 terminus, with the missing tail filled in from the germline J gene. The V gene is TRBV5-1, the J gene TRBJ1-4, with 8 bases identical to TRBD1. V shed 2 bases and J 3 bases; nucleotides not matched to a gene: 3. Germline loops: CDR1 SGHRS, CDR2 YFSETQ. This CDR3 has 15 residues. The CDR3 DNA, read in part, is TGCGCCAGCAGCTTTACGGGACAGGCTAATGAAAAA. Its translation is CASSFTGQANEK. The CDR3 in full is CASSFTGQANEKLFF.

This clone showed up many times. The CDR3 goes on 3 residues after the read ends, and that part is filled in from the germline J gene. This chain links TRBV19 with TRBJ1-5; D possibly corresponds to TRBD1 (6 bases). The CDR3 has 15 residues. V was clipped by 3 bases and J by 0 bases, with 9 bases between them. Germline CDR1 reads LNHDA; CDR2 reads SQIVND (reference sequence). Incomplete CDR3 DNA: TGTGCCAGTAGTATTGGACAGCTTAGCAATCAGCCC. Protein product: CASSIGQLSNQP. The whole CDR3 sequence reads CASSIGQLSNQPQHF.

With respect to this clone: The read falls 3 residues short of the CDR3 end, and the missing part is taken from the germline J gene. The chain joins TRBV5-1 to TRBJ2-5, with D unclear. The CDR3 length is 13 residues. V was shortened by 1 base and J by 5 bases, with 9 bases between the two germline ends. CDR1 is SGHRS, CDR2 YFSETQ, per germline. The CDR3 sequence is CASSLKGPETQYF. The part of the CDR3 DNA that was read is TGCGCCAGCAGCTTGAAAGGGCCGGAGACC.

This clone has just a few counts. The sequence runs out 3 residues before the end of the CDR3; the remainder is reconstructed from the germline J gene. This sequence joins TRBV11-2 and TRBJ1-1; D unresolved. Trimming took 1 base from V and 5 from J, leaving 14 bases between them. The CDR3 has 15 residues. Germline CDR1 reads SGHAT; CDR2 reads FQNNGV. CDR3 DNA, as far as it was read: TGTGCCAGCAGCTTAGGTCGGATTGGGCAAACTGAA. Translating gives CASSLGRIGQTE. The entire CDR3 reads CASSLGRIGQTEAFF.

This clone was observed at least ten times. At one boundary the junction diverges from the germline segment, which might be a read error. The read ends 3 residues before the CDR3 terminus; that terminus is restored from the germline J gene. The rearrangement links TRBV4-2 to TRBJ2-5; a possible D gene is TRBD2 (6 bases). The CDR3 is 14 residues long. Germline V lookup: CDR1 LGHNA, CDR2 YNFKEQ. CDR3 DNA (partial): TGCGCCAGCAGCCAAACGAGGGCGGGGGAGACC. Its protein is CASSQTRAGET. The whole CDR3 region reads CASSQTRAGETQYF.

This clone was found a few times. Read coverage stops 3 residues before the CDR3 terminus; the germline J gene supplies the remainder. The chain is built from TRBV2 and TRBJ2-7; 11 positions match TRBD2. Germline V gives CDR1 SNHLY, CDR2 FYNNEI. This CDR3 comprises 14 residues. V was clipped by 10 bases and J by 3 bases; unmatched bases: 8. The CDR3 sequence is CATLLAGVRYEQYF. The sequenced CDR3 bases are TGTGCCACTCTACTAGCGGGAGTTCGCTACGAG.

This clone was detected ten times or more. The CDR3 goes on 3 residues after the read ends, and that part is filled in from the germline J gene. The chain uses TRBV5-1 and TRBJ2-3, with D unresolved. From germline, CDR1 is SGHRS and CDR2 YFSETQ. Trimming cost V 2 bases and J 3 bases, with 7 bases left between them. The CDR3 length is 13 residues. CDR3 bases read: TGCGCCAGCAGCTTATCTTCGACAGATACG. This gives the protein CASSLSSTDT. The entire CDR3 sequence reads CASSLSSTDTQYF.